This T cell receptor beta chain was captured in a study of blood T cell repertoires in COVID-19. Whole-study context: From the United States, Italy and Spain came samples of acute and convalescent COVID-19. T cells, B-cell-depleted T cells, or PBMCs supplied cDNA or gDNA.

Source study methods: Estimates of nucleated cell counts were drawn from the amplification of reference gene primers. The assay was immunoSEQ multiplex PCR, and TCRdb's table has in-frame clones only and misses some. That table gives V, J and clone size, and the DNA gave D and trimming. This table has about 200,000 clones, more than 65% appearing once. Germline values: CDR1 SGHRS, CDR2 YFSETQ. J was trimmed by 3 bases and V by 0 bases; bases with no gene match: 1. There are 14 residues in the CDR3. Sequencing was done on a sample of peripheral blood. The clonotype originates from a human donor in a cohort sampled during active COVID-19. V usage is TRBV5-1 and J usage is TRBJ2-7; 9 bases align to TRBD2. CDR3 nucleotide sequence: TGCGCCAGCAGCTTGGGACTAGCGGTCTACGAGCAGTACTTC. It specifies CASSLGLAVYEQYF.